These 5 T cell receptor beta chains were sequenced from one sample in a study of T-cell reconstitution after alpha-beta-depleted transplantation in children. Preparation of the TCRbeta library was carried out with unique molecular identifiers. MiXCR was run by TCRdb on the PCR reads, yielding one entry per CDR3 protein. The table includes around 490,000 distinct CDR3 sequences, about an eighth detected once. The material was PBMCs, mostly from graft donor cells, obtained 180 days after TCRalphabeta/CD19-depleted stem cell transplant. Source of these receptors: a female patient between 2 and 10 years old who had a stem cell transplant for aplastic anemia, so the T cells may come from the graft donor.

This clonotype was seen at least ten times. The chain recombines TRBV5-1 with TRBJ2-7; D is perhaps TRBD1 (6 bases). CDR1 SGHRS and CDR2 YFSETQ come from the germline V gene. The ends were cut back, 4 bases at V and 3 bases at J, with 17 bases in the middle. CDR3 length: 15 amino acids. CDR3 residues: CASSRAPDRIYEQYV. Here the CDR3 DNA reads TGCGCCAGCAGCCGAGCGCCCGACAGGATCTACGAGCAGTACGTC.

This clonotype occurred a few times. The CDR3 loop reads CASSPQGQQGYNEQFF. In DNA, the CDR3 is TGTGCCAGCTCACCCCAGGGTCAGCAGGGCTACAATGAGCAGTTCTTC. The gene calls are TRBV18 and TRBJ2-1; perhaps TRBD1 as D (5 bases). The germline V and J ends were trimmed by 3 bases and 3 bases, with 15 bases remaining between them. The germline V gene encodes CDR1 KGHSH and CDR2 LQKENI. The CDR3 contains 16 residues. The variable domain in full, with the rest retrieved from reference TRBV18 and TRBJ2-1, is NAGVMQNPRHLVRRRGQEARLRCSPMKGHSHVYWYRQLPEEGLKFMVYLQKENIIDESGMPKERFSAEFPKEGPSILRIQQVVRGDSAAYFCASSPQGQQGYNEQFFGPGTRLTVL.

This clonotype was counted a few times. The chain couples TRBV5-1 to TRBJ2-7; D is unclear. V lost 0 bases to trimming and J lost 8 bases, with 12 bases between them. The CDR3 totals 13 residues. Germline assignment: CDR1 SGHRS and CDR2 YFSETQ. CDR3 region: CASSLAGRSQQYV. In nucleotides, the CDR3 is TGCGCCAGCAGCTTGGCCGGGCGCTCTCAGCAGTACGTC.

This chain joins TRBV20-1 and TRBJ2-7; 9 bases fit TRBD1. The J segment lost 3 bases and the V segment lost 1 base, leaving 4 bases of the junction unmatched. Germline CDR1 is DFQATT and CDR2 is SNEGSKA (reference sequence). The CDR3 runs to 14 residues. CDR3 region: CSARGTGGDYEQYF. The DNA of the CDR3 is TGCAGTGCTAGAGGTACAGGGGGCGACTACGAGCAGTACTTC.

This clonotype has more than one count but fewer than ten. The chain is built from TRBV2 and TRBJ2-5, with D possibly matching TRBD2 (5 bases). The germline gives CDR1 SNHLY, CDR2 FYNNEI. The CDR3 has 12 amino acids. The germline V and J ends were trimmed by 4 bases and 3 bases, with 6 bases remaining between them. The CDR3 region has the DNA TGTGCCAGCAGTGTTAGCGAAGAGACCCAGTACTTC. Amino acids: CASSVSEETQYF.